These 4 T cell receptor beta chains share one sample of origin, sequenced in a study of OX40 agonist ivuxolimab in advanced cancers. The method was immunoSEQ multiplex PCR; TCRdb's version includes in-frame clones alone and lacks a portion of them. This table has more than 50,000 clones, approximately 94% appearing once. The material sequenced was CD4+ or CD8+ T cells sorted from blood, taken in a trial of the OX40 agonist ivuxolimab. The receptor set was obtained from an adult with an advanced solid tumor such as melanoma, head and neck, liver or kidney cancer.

CDR3 sequence: CATSRATVYSNQPQHF. The CDR3 DNA reads as TGTGCCACCAGCAGAGCGACAGTATATAGCAATCAGCCCCAGCATTTT. The rearrangement joins TRBV15 to TRBJ1-5, with D possibly matching TRBD1 (5 bases). Trimming stripped 1 base from V and 0 bases from J, with 10 bases between. Germline V gene sequence: CDR1 LNHNV, CDR2 YYDKDF (reference sequence). There are 16 residues in the CDR3.

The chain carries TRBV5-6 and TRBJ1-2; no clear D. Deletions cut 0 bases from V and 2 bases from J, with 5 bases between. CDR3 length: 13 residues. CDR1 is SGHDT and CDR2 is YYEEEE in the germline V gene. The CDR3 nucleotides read TGTGCCAGCAGCTTGGAAACAAACTATGGCTACACCTTC. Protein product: CASSLETNYGYTF.

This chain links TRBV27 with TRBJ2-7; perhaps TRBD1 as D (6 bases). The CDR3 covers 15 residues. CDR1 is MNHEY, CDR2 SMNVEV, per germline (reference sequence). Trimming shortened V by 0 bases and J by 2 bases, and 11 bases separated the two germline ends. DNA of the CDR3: TGTGCCAGCAGTTTATCGATAGGGGACACCTACGAGCAGTACTTC. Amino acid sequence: CASSLSIGDTYEQYF.

This chain's CDR3 is CASSQGRTGTYEQYF. The CDR3 DNA sequence: TGTGCCAGCAGCCAAGGCCGGACAGGGACCTACGAGCAGTACTTC. This sequence joins TRBV4-2 and TRBJ2-7, with TRBD1 matching over 8 bases. Trimming removed 1 base from V and 2 bases from J; junction bases left unmatched: 4. The CDR3 contains 15 residues. Germline loops: CDR1 LGHNA, CDR2 YNFKEQ.